This entry features one TCR beta chain sequence. The method was immunoSEQ multiplex PCR; TCRdb's version includes in-frame clones alone and lacks a portion of them. Here the sample spans roughly 5,000 clones, about 80% being singletons. This sample's treatment: randomized to nivolumab then ipilimumab (arm A) or the reverse (arm B). None of the patients previously received DNA-damaging chemotherapy. Sorted cells were live CD3+CD8+, lacking CD19 and CD56, from PBMCs. This entry belongs to a study of sequential checkpoint blockade in melanoma. Study summary: Patients were randomized 1:1 to nivolumab-then-ipilimumab or ipilimumab-then-nivolumab first-line. After both sequences, patients received maintenance nivolumab.

CDR1 and CDR2 (germline): SGHVS, FNYEAQ. CDR3 length equals 17 residues. The ends lost 6 bases at V and 4 bases at J; junction bases unmatched: 12. The gene calls are TRBV7-6 and TRBJ1-3, with 10 positions matching TRBD1. The sequence derives from a human patient with melanoma. Some clones in this sample may be carry-over from other donors' samples. This specimen was CD8+ T cells sorted from blood (inferred from file names), taken from a patient given nivolumab and ipilimumab in sequence. The CDR3 region is CASSLINDRGLGNTIYF. The CDR3 region has the DNA TGTGCCAGCAGTTTAATAAACGACAGGGGGCTCGGAAACACCATATATTTT.